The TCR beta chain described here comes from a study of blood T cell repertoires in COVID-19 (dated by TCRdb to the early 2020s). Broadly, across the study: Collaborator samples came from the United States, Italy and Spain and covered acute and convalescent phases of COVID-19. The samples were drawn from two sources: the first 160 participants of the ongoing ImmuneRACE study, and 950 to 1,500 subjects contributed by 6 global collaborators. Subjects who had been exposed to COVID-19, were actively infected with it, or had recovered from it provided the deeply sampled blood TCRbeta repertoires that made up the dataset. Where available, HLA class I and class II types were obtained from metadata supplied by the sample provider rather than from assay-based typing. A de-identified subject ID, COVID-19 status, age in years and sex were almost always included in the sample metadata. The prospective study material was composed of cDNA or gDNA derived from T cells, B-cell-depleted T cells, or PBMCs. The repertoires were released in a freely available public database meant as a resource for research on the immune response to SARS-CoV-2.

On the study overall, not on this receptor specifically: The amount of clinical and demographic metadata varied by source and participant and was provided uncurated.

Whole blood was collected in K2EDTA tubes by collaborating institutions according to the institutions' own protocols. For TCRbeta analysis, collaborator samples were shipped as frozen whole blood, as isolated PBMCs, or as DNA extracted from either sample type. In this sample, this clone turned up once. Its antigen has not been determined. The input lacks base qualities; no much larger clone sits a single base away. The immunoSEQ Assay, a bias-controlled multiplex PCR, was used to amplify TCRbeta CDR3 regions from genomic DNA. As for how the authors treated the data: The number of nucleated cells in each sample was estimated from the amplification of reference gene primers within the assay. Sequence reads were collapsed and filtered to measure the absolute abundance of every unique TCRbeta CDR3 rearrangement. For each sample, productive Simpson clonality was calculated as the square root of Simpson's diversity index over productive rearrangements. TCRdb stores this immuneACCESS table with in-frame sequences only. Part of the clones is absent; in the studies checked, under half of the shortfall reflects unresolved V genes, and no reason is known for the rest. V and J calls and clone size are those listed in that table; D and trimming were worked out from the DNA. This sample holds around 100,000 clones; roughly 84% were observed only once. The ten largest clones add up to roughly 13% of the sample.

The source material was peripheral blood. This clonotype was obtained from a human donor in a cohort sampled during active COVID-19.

The nucleotides read TGCGCCAGCAGTGTGGACAGAAAGAGCTCCTACGAGCAGTACTTC. It is translated as CASSVDRKSSYEQYF. The rearrangement combines TRBV10-2 with TRBJ2-7, with TRBD1 perhaps the D gene, on 6 matching bases. The CDR3, cysteine through phenylalanine, is 15 amino acids long. The entry retains the CDR3 DNA only, 45 bases that are in frame from base 1. The CDR1 and CDR2 encoded by the germline V gene are WSHSY and SAAADI. V is clipped by 4 bases and J by 0 bases, and the sequence between their germline boundaries is 13 bases long.